This T cell receptor beta chain was sequenced for a study of regulatory T cells in long-lasting Graves disease. Assembly of TCR beta libraries relied on iRepertoire HTBI primers together with Arm-PCR of CDR3 regions. Via MiXCR, TCRdb re-called the multiplex PCR reads, giving one row per CDR3 protein. Here the sample spans fewer than 650,000 distinct CDR3 sequences, roughly 16% being singletons. Time point defined: newly diagnosed GD, antithyroid drugs for less than 3 months. After RNA was extracted from PBMCs, the TCR library was made from it. Enrollment of patients was through an endocrinology department in Xi'an, China. This same sample was also taken into another study, of T cells in Graves' hyperthyroidism and ophthalmopathy. That investigation notes: Most thyroid clonotypes that were expanded above 0.001 also turned up in blood. Model output signaled ophthalmopathy a median approximately six months ahead of onset.

This sequence was found in a woman aged 30 to 39 with Graves disease. The sample consisted of peripheral blood mononuclear cells (PBMCs), taken at new diagnosis, from a patient treated with antithyroid drugs.

Written as DNA, the CDR3 is TGTGCCTGGCGACCTTCCGTGGGGCCAGATACGCAGTATTTT. Translation: CAWRPSVGPDTQYF. The gene calls are TRBV30 and TRBJ2-3; a possible D gene is TRBD1 (5 bases). The germline V gene has CDR1 GTSNPN and CDR2 SVGIG (reference sequence). Trimming took 5 bases from V and 4 from J, leaving 16 bases between them. The CDR3 sequence is 14 residues long.